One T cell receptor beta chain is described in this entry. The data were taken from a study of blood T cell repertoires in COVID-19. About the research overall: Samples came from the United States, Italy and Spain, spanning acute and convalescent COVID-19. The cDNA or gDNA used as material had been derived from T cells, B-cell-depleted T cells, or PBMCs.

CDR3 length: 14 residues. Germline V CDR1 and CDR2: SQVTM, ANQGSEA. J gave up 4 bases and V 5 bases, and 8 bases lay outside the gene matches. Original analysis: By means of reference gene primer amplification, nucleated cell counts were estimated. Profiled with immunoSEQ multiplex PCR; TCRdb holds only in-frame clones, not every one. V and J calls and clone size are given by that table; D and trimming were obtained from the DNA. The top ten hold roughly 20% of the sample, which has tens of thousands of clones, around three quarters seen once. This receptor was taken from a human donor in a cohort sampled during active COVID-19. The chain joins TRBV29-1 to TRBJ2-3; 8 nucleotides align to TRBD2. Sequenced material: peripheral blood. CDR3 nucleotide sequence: TGCAGCGTTACCGGACTAGCATCCGCAGATACGCAGTATTTT. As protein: CSVTGLASADTQYF.